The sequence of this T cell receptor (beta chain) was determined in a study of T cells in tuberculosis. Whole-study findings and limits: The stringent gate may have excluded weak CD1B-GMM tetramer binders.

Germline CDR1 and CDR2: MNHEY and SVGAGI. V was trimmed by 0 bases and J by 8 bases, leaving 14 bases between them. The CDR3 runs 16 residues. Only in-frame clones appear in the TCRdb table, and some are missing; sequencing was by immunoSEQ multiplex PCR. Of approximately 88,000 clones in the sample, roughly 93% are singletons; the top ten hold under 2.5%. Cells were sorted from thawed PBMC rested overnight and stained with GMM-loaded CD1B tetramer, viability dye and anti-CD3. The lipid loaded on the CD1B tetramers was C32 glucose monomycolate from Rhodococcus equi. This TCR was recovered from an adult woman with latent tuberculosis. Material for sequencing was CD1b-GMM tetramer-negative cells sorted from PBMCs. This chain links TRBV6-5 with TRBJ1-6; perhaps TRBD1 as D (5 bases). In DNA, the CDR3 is TGTGCCAGCAGTTACTCTTGGGCAGGGCAGGATTCACCCCTCCACTTT. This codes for CASSYSWAGQDSPLHF.